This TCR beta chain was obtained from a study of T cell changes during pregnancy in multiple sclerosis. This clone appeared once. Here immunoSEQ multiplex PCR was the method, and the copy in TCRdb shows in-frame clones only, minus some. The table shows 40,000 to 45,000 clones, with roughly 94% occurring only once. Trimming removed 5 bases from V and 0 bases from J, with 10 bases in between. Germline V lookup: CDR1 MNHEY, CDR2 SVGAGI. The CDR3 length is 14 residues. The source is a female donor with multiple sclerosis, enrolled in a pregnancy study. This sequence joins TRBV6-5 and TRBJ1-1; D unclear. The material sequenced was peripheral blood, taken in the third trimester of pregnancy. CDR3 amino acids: CASSDGLMNTEAFF. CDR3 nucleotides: TGTGCCAGCAGTGACGGACTGATGAACACTGAAGCTTTCTTT.